Shown below are 18 T cell receptor beta chains from a single sample sequenced in a study of cytomegalovirus exposure and HLA in healthy donors. PCR involved 60 Vbeta and 13 Jbeta primers. Assay: immunoSEQ multiplex PCR; the TCRdb copy retains only in-frame clones and omits some. This table holds 110,000 or so clones, almost 70% found once. Sequences were obtained from PBMCs. Receptor source: a man aged 25-45 years in good health and CMV-seronegative.

V is TRBV4-3 and J is TRBJ2-7, with D uncertain. The V gene lost 5 bases and the J gene lost 4 bases, with 12 bases spanning the gap. Germline CDR1 and CDR2: LGHNA and YSLEER. The CDR3 consists of 13 residues. The CDR3 DNA sequence: TGCGCCAGCAGCGAGAGGTTTGGGTACGAGCAGTACTTC. This encodes CASSERFGYEQYF.

The chain employs TRBV4-3 and TRBJ2-2, with TRBD2 matching over 15 bases. Trimming at V came to 4 bases and at J to 4 bases, leaving 1 base not matched to a gene. CDR3 length: 16 amino acids. From germline, CDR1 is LGHNA and CDR2 YSLEER. The chain's CDR3 is CASSLGLAGGTGELFF. The CDR3 region has the DNA TGCGCCAGCAGCCTGGGACTAGCGGGAGGCACCGGGGAGCTGTTTTTT.

This chain connects TRBV7-2 to TRBJ1-2; D is unresolved. Trimming pared 3 bases from V and 8 bases from J, leaving 7 bases between. The V gene's germline CDR1 is SGHTA and CDR2 FQGNSA. The CDR3 loop spans 11 amino acids. CDR3 loop: CASSFGGGYTF. DNA of the CDR3: TGTGCCAGCAGCTTTGGAGGCGGCTACACCTTC.

The chain carries TRBV5-4 and TRBJ1-1, with D possibly being TRBD1 (5 bases). Germline CDR1 reads SGHNT; CDR2 reads YYREEE (reference sequence). CDR3 length equals 13 residues. The V end lost 1 base, the J end lost 3 bases, and 7 bases lay between the germline ends. CDR3 DNA: TGTGCCAGCAGCTTGAAAGGGGACACTGAAGCTTTCTTT. Translated, it gives CASSLKGDTEAFF.

This chain connects TRBV7-9 to TRBJ1-2; 7 bases line up with TRBD1. The CDR3 length is 13 residues. Germline lookup yields CDR1 SEHNR and CDR2 FQNEAQ (reference sequence). Trimming at V came to 5 bases and at J to 8 bases, leaving 8 bases not matched to a gene. The CDR3 nucleotides are TGTGCCAGCAGCCCTACAGGGGAACAAGGCTACACCTTC. Translated, it gives CASSPTGEQGYTF.

In its sample, this clone was seen a few times. The chain has TRBV4-3 and TRBJ2-2; the match to TRBD2 covers 8 bases. This CDR3 has 18 residues. Germline CDR1 and CDR2: LGHNA and YSLEER. Trimming at V came to 0 bases and at J to 4 bases, leaving 10 bases not matched to a gene. The CDR3 reads CASSQDATGAGGTGELFF. CDR3 coding DNA: TGCGCCAGCAGCCAAGATGCCACTGGGGCGGGAGGCACCGGGGAGCTGTTTTTT.

This sequence joins TRBV5-1 and TRBJ2-3, with 10 bases that match TRBD1. The CDR3 consists of 13 residues. J was trimmed by 6 bases and V by 7 bases; bases with no gene match: 5. The germline gives CDR1 SGHRS, CDR2 YFSETQ. CDR3: CASGGTGADTQYF. The CDR3 DNA sequence: TGCGCCAGCGGCGGGACAGGGGCGGATACGCAGTATTTT.

The chain carries TRBV13 and TRBJ1-1; a weak D match, TRBD1 (5 bases). The CDR3 extends over 13 amino acids. The germline V and J ends were trimmed by 5 bases and 4 bases, with 11 bases remaining between them. The germline V gene has CDR1 PRHDT and CDR2 FYEKMQ (reference sequence). CDR3 sequence: CASSAGGVTEAFF. The CDR3 DNA follows: TGTGCCAGCAGCGCCGGGGGGGTCACTGAAGCTTTCTTT.

The chain carries TRBV7-3 and TRBJ2-1; TRBD2 matches 11 bases. CDR1 and CDR2 from the germline V gene are SGHTA and FQGTGA. V was clipped by 3 bases and J by 5 bases; unmatched bases: 3. The CDR3 sequence is 15 residues long. CDR3 nucleotides: TGTGCCAGCAGCTTGGGGACTAGCGGAAACAATGAGCAGTTCTTC. Translating it yields CASSLGTSGNNEQFF.

The chain is built from TRBV5-1 and TRBJ2-1; TRBD2 matches at 12 bases. The junction had 8 bases not matched to a gene; V was cut back by 3 bases and J by 4 bases. Germline lookup yields CDR1 SGHRS and CDR2 YFSETQ. This CDR3 contains 17 residues. The CDR3 sequence is CASSSTSGRVGYNEQFF. The CDR3 nucleotides read TGCGCCAGCAGCTCGACTAGCGGGAGAGTAGGGTACAATGAGCAGTTCTTC.

CDR3 in DNA: TGTGCCAGCAGCGAGGACACCACTGAAGCTTTCTTT. Residues: CASSEDTTEAFF. The V gene is TRBV2, the J gene TRBJ1-1, with TRBD1 as a possible D gene (5 bases). Per germline, CDR1 SNHLY and CDR2 FYNNEI. V lost 6 bases and J lost 4, with 9 bases in between. CDR3 length equals 12 residues. The entire variable domain, with the rest obtained from reference TRBV2 and TRBJ1-1, is as follows: EPEVTQTPSHQVTQMGQEVILRCVPISNHLYFYWYRQILGQKVEFLVSFYNNEISEKSEIFDDQFSVERPDGSNFTLKIRSTKLEDSAMYFCASSEDTTEAFFGQGTRLTVV.

V and J are TRBV11-2 and TRBJ1-1; D call uncertain. The length of the CDR3 is 13 residues. Germline CDR1 is SGHAT and CDR2 is FQNNGV. V was trimmed by 3 bases and J by 0 bases, leaving 5 bases between them. CDR3 DNA sequence: TGTGCCAGCAGCTTTGACATGAACACTGAAGCTTTCTTT. This translates into CASSFDMNTEAFF.

The chain recombines TRBV18 with TRBJ2-7, with D perhaps TRBD2 (5 bases). Germline CDR1 is KGHSH and CDR2 is LQKENI. The germline V and J ends were trimmed by 3 bases and 5 bases, with 11 bases remaining between them. The CDR3 contains 13 residues. The CDR3 DNA is TGTGCCAGCTCACCCCGGGATCCCGACGAGCAGTACTTC. Amino acid sequence: CASSPRDPDEQYF.

V and J are TRBV6-1 and TRBJ2-3; TRBD1 is a possible D gene (6 bases). From germline, CDR1 is MNHNS and CDR2 SASEGT. The CDR3 has 15 amino acids. V dropped 4 bases and J dropped 3 bases, with 14 bases sitting between them. This chain's CDR3 is CASSGQAVGTDTQYF. CDR3 in DNA: TGTGCCAGCAGTGGACAGGCAGTTGGAACAGATACGCAGTATTTT.

A few counts support this clone. In DNA form, the CDR3 reads TGTGCCAGCACCCCCTCAGGGTCGGGAGCGTATGTCAATGAGCAGTTCTTC. As protein: CASTPSGSGAYVNEQFF. This chain joins TRBV28 and TRBJ2-1; D is possibly TRBD2 (6 bases). The V gene's germline CDR1 is MDHEN and CDR2 SYDVKM. The germline V and J ends were trimmed by 7 bases and 6 bases, with 25 bases remaining between them. CDR3 length equals 17 residues.

The chain uses TRBV11-3 and TRBJ2-7; TRBD1 might be the D (5 bases). This CDR3 region has 14 residues. Germline-derived CDR1 and CDR2 are SGHNT and YENEEA. V dropped 2 bases and J dropped 3 bases, with 11 bases sitting between them. CDR3 DNA: TGTGCCAGCAGCTTATCTCAGGGCGGCTACGAGCAGTACTTC. It is translated as CASSLSQGGYEQYF.

This clone was seen only a few times. CDR3 bases: TGTGCCAGCAGTGATTCTGCGCAGCCCCAGCATTTT. Translated: CASSDSAQPQHF. The genes are TRBV2 and TRBJ1-5; D is unclear. CDR3 length: 12 residues. Germline-derived CDR1 and CDR2 are SNHLY and FYNNEI. V was shortened by 3 bases and J by 7 bases, with 7 bases between the two germline ends.

As concerns this clone: Different DNA sequences within this sample yield the same CDR3. The DNA for the CDR3 is TGTGCCAGCAGCTCCACAGGGACGCAAGAGACCCAGTACTTC. Translated: CASSSTGTQETQYF. The chain employs TRBV5-4 and TRBJ2-5, with TRBD1 as a possible D gene (6 bases). The CDR3 extends over 14 amino acids. The V end was cut by 3 bases, the J end by 2 bases, with 11 bases between. Germline lookup yields CDR1 SGHNT and CDR2 YYREEE (reference sequence).